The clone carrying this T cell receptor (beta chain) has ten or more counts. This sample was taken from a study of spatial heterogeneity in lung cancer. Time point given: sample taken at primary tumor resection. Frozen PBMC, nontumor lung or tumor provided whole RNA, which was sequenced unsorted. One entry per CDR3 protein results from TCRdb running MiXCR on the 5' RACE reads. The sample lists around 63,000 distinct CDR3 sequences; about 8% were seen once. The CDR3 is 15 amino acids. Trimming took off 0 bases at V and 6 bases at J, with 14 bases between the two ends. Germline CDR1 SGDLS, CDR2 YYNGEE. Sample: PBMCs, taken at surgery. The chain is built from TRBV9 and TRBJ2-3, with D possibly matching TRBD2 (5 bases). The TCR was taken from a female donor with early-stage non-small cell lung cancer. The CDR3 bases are TGTGCCAGCAGCGTAGGTCCCGGGGAGTCGGATACGCAGTATTTT. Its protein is CASSVGPGESDTQYF.